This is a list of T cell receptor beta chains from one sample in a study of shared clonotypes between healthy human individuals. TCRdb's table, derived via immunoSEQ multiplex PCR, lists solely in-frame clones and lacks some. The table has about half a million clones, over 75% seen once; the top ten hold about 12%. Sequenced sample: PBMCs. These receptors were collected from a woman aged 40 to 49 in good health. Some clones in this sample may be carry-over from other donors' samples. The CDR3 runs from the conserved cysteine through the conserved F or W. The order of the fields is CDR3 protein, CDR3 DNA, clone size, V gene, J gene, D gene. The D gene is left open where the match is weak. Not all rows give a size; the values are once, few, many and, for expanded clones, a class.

CDR3: CASSLETFKRGNTIYF
DNA: TGTGCCAGCAGCTTAGAGACCTTTAAGAGGGGAAACACCATATATTTT
size: .
V: TRBV7-9
J: TRBJ1-3
D: .

CDR3: CASRGWGSDTQYF
DNA: TGCGCCAGCAGGGGGTGGGGATCAGATACGCAGTATTTT
size: once
V: TRBV4-1
J: TRBJ2-3
D: .

CDR3: CASSQDLARGRENTEAFF
DNA: TGCGCCAGCAGCCAAGACCTTGCCAGGGGGCGAGAGAACACTGAAGCTTTCTTT
size: .
V: TRBV4-1
J: TRBJ1-1
D: TRBD1

CDR3: CASSVGGETQYF
DNA: TGTGCCAGCAGCGTAGGTGGGGAGACCCAGTACTTC
size: many
V: TRBV9
J: TRBJ2-5
D: .

CDR3: CASSPGQGASPEQYF
DNA: TGTGCCAGCTCACCGGGGCAGGGAGCATCCCCCGAGCAGTACTTC
size: .
V: TRBV18
J: TRBJ2-7
D: .

CDR3: CSASNNTEALF
DNA: TGCAGTGCTAGTAATAACACTGAAGCTCTCTTT
size: .
V: TRBV20-1
J: TRBJ1-1
D: .

CDR3: CASSLAELVGPQSYGYTF
DNA: TGTGCCAGCAGTTTAGCGGAGCTGGTGGGACCCCAGAGCTATGGCTACACCTTC
size: .
V: TRBV28
J: TRBJ1-2
D: .

CDR3: CASSTTGGSNQPQHF
DNA: TGTGCCAGCAGTACGACAGGGGGAAGCAATCAGCCCCAGCATTTT
size: .
V: TRBV28
J: TRBJ1-5
D: TRBD1

CDR3: CATSGAQGTEAFF
DNA: TGTGCCACTTCAGGGGCCCAGGGGACTGAAGCTTTCTTT
size: .
V: TRBV28
J: TRBJ1-1
D: .

CDR3: CASSPGQGNYEQYF
DNA: TGTGCCAGCTCACCGGGACAGGGTAACTACGAGCAGTACTTC
size: .
V: TRBV18
J: TRBJ2-7
D: TRBD1

CDR3: CASSRTRDYSGANVLTF
DNA: TGTGCCAGTAGTCGGACTCGGGATTACTCTGGGGCCAACGTCCTGACTTTC
size: .
V: TRBV19
J: TRBJ2-6
D: .

CDR3: CASSSSRDRVASGELFF
DNA: TGTGCCAGCAGCTCCTCCCGGGACAGAGTAGCCTCCGGGGAGCTGTTTTTT
size: .
V: TRBV7-3
J: TRBJ2-2
D: TRBD1

CDR3: CASSRGAGGIFEQFF
DNA: TGTGCCAGCAGTCGGGGGGCGGGAGGCATTTTTGAGCAGTTCTTC
size: .
V: TRBV6-1
J: TRBJ2-1
D: TRBD2

CDR3: CASSTLQSFQPQHF
DNA: TGTGCCAGTAGTACCCTACAAAGTTTTCAGCCCCAGCATTTT
size: .
V: TRBV19
J: TRBJ1-5
D: .

CDR3: CASSLGLAGGRANTGELFF
DNA: TGCGCCAGCAGCCTGGGACTAGCGGGAGGAAGGGCGAACACCGGGGAGCTGTTTTTT
size: .
V: TRBV4-1
J: TRBJ2-2
D: TRBD2

CDR3: CAWSTSYEQYF
DNA: TGTGCCTGGTCCACTTCCTACGAGCAGTACTTC
size: .
V: TRBV30
J: TRBJ2-7
D: .

CDR3: CSCSGGSYNEQFF
DNA: TGCAGCTGTAGCGGGGGCTCCTACAATGAGCAGTTCTTC
size: .
V: TRBV29-1
J: TRBJ2-1
D: TRBD2

CDR3: CASSGRSGRNEKLFF
DNA: TGTGCCAGCAGCGGACGAAGCGGGCGGAATGAAAAACTGTTTTTT
size: .
V: TRBV7-9
J: TRBJ1-4
D: .

CDR3: CASSIGRGFRLAGLQETQYF
DNA: TGTGCCAGTAGTATCGGTCGGGGCTTCAGATTAGCGGGACTACAAGAGACCCAGTACTTC
size: .
V: TRBV19
J: TRBJ2-5
D: TRBD2

CDR3: CASSSYSGTGELFF
DNA: TGTGCCAGCAGCTCATATAGCGGGACCGGGGAGCTGTTTTTT
size: once
V: TRBV7-2
J: TRBJ2-2
D: TRBD2

CDR3: CSVEDLQGGEQYF
DNA: TGCAGCGTTGAAGATCTTCAAGGAGGCGAGCAGTACTTC
size: .
V: TRBV29-1
J: TRBJ2-7
D: .

CDR3: CASHLDGTYEQYF
DNA: TGTGCCAGCCACCTGGACGGAACCTACGAGCAGTACTTC
size: once
V: TRBV2
J: TRBJ2-7
D: .

CDR3: CASSTWASQETQYF
DNA: TGTGCCAGCAGCACGTGGGCGTCACAAGAGACCCAGTACTTC
size: .
V: TRBV7-8
J: TRBJ2-5
D: .

CDR3: CASSSAGVKNIQYF
DNA: TGTGCCAGCAGCTCGGCGGGAGTCAAAAACATTCAGTACTTC
size: once
V: TRBV5-4
J: TRBJ2-4
D: TRBD2

CDR3: CASSDSGLVRETQYF
DNA: TGTGCCAGCAGCGACTCGGGACTAGTAAGGGAGACCCAGTACTTC
size: .
V: TRBV7-2
J: TRBJ2-5
D: TRBD2

CDR3: CASRPGTYEQYF
DNA: TGTGCCAGCAGGCCAGGGACCTACGAGCAGTACTTC
size: .
V: TRBV2
J: TRBJ2-7
D: .

CDR3: CASSETGGWTDTQYF
DNA: TGTGCCAGTAGTGAGACCGGGGGGTGGACAGATACGCAGTATTTT
size: .
V: TRBV19
J: TRBJ2-3
D: TRBD2

CDR3: CASSAIGDTTNEKLFF
DNA: TGTGCCAGCAGTGCTATAGGGGACACAACTAATGAAAAACTGTTTTTT
size: many
V: TRBV25-1
J: TRBJ1-4
D: .

CDR3: CASSFTGGNQPQHF
DNA: TGTGCCAGCAGTTTCACAGGCGGCAATCAGCCCCAGCATTTT
size: once
V: TRBV27
J: TRBJ1-5
D: .

CDR3: CASSEGTARLYF
DNA: TGTGCCAGCAGTGAAGGGACGGCGAGGTTGTACTTC
size: .
V: TRBV2
J: TRBJ2-7
D: .

CDR3: CASRTSGRTDTQYF
DNA: TGCGCCAGCAGGACTAGCGGGAGAACAGATACGCAGTATTTT
size: .
V: TRBV4-1
J: TRBJ2-3
D: TRBD2

CDR3: CASSFTWDTTRSYEQYF
DNA: TGTGCCAGCAGCTTCACATGGGACACCACCCGATCCTACGAGCAGTACTTC
size: .
V: TRBV11-3
J: TRBJ2-7
D: .

CDR3: CASSLVWRERDQETQYF
DNA: TGTGCCAGCAGCTTAGTGTGGCGGGAGAGGGACCAAGAGACCCAGTACTTC
size: once
V: TRBV7-9
J: TRBJ2-5
D: TRBD2

CDR3: CASSEAPRFGNTIYF
DNA: TGTGCCAGCAGTGAAGCCCCCAGGTTCGGAAACACCATATATTTT
size: many
V: TRBV2
J: TRBJ1-3
D: .

CDR3: CASSEVNNTGELFF
DNA: TGCGCCAGCAGTGAAGTCAACAACACCGGGGAGCTGTTTTTT
size: .
V: TRBV10-1
J: TRBJ2-2
D: .

CDR3: CSVPTSGSQETQYF
DNA: TGCAGCGTTCCTACTAGCGGCTCCCAAGAGACCCAGTACTTC
size: .
V: TRBV29-1
J: TRBJ2-5
D: TRBD2

CDR3: CASSSGVGGGYTF
DNA: TGTGCCAGCAGCTCCGGGGTCGGTGGTGGCTACACCTTC
size: .
V: TRBV7-9
J: TRBJ1-2
D: .

CDR3: CASRVAGEGAYEQYF
DNA: TGTGCCAGCAGAGTAGCGGGAGAGGGGGCCTACGAGCAGTACTTC
size: .
V: TRBV6-5
J: TRBJ2-7
D: TRBD2

CDR3: CASSLNRDDTQYF
DNA: TGCGCCAGCAGCCTCAACAGGGATGATACGCAGTATTTT
size: once
V: TRBV4-3
J: TRBJ2-3
D: .

CDR3: CASSVTDGGYEKLFF
DNA: TGTGCCAGCAGTGTCACGGACGGAGGATATGAAAAACTGTTTTTT
size: .
V: TRBV6-1
J: TRBJ1-4
D: .

CDR3: CASSSPPGRGGFEQFF
DNA: TGTGCCAGCAGTTCCCCCCCAGGGCGGGGGGGGTTTGAGCAGTTCTTC
size: .
V: TRBV6-5
J: TRBJ2-1
D: TRBD2

CDR3: CASSLGGQGLDTQYF
DNA: TGTGCCAGCAGCTTAGGGGGACAGGGGCTAGATACGCAGTATTTT
size: .
V: TRBV7-2
J: TRBJ2-3
D: TRBD1

CDR3: CASSLGGTGSYNEQFF
DNA: TGTGCCAGCAGCTTAGGGGGGACAGGGTCATACAATGAGCAGTTCTTC
size: .
V: TRBV11-2
J: TRBJ2-1
D: TRBD1

CDR3: CASSFLDSQETQYF
DNA: TGTGCCAGCAGTTTTCTGGACAGCCAAGAGACCCAGTACTTC
size: .
V: TRBV27
J: TRBJ2-5
D: .

CDR3: CASSRTGTPFGELFF
DNA: TGTGCCAGCAGCCGGACAGGGACCCCATTCGGGGAGCTGTTTTTT
size: .
V: TRBV11-2
J: TRBJ2-2
D: TRBD1

CDR3: CASSPTPGTGMNTEAFF
DNA: TGTGCCAGCTCACCCACACCCGGGACAGGAATGAACACTGAAGCTTTCTTT
size: once
V: TRBV18
J: TRBJ1-1
D: TRBD1

CDR3: CASSSAASGSPWQFF
DNA: TGTGCCAGCAGCTCGGCGGCTAGCGGGAGCCCATGGCAGTTCTTC
size: .
V: TRBV5-4
J: TRBJ2-1
D: TRBD2

CDR3: CASISGQGSYGYTF
DNA: TGTGCCAGCATCTCTGGGCAGGGTTCCTATGGCTACACCTTC
size: .
V: TRBV28
J: TRBJ1-2
D: .

CDR3: CASTSRVGQETQYF
DNA: TGTGCCAGCACCAGCCGGGTGGGCCAAGAGACCCAGTACTTC
size: .
V: TRBV6-6
J: TRBJ2-5
D: .

CDR3: CASSVDGRGEETQYF
DNA: TGTGCCAGCAGCGTAGATGGCAGGGGGGAAGAGACCCAGTACTTC
size: few
V: TRBV9
J: TRBJ2-5
D: .

CDR3: CASSGRDHNYGYTF
DNA: TGTGCCAGCAGTGGGCGGGACCACAACTATGGCTACACCTTC
size: .
V: TRBV2
J: TRBJ1-2
D: .

CDR3: CASSTGNEQFF
DNA: TGTGCCAGCAGTACAGGGAATGAGCAGTTCTTC
size: .
V: TRBV28
J: TRBJ2-1
D: .

CDR3: CSVEARGRTPSSYEQYF
DNA: TGCAGCGTTGAAGCGAGAGGTCGGACTCCTAGCTCCTACGAGCAGTACTTC
size: .
V: TRBV29-1
J: TRBJ2-7
D: .

CDR3: CASKQDLGDYEQYF
DNA: TGTGCCAGCAAACAGGACTTAGGGGACTACGAGCAGTACTTC
size: few
V: TRBV6-4
J: TRBJ2-7
D: .

CDR3: CAIKRGHEQYF
DNA: TGTGCCATCAAGCGGGGCCACGAGCAGTACTTC
size: .
V: TRBV10-3
J: TRBJ2-7
D: TRBD2